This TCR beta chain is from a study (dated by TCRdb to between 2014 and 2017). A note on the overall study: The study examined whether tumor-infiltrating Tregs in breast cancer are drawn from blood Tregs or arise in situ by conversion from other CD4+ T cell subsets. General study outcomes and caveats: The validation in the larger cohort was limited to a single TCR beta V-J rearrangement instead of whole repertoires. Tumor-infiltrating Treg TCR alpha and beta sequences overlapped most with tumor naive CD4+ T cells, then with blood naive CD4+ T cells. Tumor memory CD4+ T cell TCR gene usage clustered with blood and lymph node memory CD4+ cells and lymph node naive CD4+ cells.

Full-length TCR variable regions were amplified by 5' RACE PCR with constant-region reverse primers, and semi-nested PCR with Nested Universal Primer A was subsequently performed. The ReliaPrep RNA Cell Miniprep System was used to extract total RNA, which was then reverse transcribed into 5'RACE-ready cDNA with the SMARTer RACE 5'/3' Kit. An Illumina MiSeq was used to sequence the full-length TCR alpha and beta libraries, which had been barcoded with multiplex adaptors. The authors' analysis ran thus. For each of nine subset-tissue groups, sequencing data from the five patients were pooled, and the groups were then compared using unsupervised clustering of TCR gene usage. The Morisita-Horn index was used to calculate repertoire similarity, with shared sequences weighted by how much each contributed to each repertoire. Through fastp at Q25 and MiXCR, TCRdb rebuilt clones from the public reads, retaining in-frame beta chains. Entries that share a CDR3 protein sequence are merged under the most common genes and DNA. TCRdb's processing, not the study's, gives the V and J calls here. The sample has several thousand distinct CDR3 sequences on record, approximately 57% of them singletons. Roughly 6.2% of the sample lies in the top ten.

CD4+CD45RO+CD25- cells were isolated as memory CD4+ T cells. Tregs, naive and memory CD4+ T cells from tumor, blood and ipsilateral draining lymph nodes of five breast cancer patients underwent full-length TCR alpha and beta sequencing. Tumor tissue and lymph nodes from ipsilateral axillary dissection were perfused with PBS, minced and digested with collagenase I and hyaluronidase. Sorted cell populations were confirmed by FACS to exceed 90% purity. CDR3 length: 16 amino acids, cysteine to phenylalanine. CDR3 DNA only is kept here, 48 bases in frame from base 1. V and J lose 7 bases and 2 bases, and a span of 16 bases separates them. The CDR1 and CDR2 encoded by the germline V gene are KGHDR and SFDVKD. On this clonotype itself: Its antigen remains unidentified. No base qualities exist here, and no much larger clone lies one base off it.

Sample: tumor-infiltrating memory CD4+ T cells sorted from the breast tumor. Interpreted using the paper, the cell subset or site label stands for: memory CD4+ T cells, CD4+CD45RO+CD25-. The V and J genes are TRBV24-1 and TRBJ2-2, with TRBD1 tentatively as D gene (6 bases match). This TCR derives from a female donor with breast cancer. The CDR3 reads CATRPPGRGNTGELFF. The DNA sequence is TGTGCCACCAGACCCCCTGGCAGGGGCAACACCGGGGAGCTGTTTTTT.